This record covers a single T cell receptor (beta chain). Its matching antigen is unknown. This sample was taken from a study of long-term antiretroviral therapy in people with HIV. Study-wide points: Even long-term ART left TRB diversity below transplant donor controls, despite gains.

Running of the v3.0 immunoSEQ assay took place at survey level. Sequencing was designed to cover roughly 40,000-55,000 T-cell genomes in each sample. Some clones are missing from TCRdb's copy, which holds only in-frame ones; the method was immunoSEQ multiplex PCR. The sample lists around 20,000 clones, 76% occurring once. Per the germline V gene, CDR1 is MNHEY and CDR2 is SMNVEV (reference sequence). CDR3 size: 16 residues. The germline V and J ends were trimmed by 5 bases and 1 base, with 17 bases remaining between them. This sequence originates from a man younger than 30 with HIV. Sequencing used unsorted PBMCs, obtained 0.5 years before starting antiretroviral therapy. This chain connects TRBV27 to TRBJ1-2; a possible D gene is TRBD1 (5 bases). CDR3 in DNA: TGTGCCAGCAGTCCCTCCCACGGGGGAGTTAACTATGGCTACACCTTC. Its translation: CASSPSHGGVNYGYTF.